This T cell receptor (beta chain) was sequenced during a study of cytotoxic CD8 clonotypes in ibrutinib-treated CLL. The study's findings and limits: Different sampling times were used for sustained-remission and progressing patients. Higher circulating CD8+ T-cell counts strongly accompanied higher baseline clonality, above age-matched healthy donors. Public clonotypes were rare and shrank or held steady on treatment.

Depth targeted 1 in 200,000 to 1 in 1 million T cells, averaging 10x coverage per clonotype. Assay used: immunoSEQ multiplex PCR; TCRdb lists only in-frame clones, some missing. The table has some 140,000 clones, about four fifths seen once; the top ten hold more than 10%. For this clone: Its antigen is not known.

This CDR3 is 12 amino acids long. The germline V gene has CDR1 MDHEN and CDR2 SYDVKM. Between the trimmed V and J ends, which lost 6 bases and 4 bases, there was a span of 7 bases. The sample in question was PBMCs, obtained after 12 months of ibrutinib treatment. The TCR sequence derives from a human donor with chronic lymphocytic leukemia. This chain connects TRBV28 to TRBJ2-1; D not certain. The DNA of the CDR3 is TGTGCCAGCAGCACGTTATACAATGAGCAGTTCTTC. It yields the protein CASSTLYNEQFF. Based on the CDR3 plus reference TRBV28 and TRBJ2-1, the full variable domain is DVKVTQSSRYLVKRTGEKVFLECVQDMDHENMFWYRQDPGLGLRLIYFSYDVKMKEKGDIPEGYSVSREKKERFSLILESASTNQTSMYLCASSTLYNEQFFGPGTRLTVL.